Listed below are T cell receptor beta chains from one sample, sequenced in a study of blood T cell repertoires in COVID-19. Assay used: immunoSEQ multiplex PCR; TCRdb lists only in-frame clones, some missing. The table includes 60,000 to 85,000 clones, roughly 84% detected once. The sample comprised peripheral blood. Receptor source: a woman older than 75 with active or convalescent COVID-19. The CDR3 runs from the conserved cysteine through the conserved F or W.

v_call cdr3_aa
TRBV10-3 CAISPNHQGSGGMNTEAFF
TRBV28 CASSEVYGTGFNYGYTF
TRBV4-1 CASSRTVSGEPNEKLFF
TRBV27 CASSLEAPIPTGVTDTQYF
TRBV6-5 CATSGAQGAVYEQFF
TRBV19 CASSISVGQGGGQPQHF
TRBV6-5 CASSYSGRGEKLFF
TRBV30 CAWTLGQGRPEAFF
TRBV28 CASRRSGVDQETQYF
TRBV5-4 CASSLGFGGASTDTQYF
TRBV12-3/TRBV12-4 CASSLGTQPQHF
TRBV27 CASSHQGLANTEAFF
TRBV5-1 CASSPTGRNQPQHF
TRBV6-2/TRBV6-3 CASSRPGLGSGEQYF
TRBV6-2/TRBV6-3 CASSYGQPYGYTF
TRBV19 CASSSKDSINTGELFF
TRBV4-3 CASSQTSGANVLTF
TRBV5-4 CASSLAGENQPQHF
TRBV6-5 CASSSSWGQETQYF
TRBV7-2 CASAGRGLDQPQHF
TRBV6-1 CASSEPGTGANVLTF
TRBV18 CASSPSSRLWSSETQYF
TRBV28 CASSHTGLGTGELFF
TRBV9 CASSASGDYGYTF
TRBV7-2 CASSLGVRTEAFF
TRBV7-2 CASSPHSHTGELFF
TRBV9 CASSASSGGFSDEQFF
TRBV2 CASKRANLGEKLFF
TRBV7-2 CASSFATSNEQFF
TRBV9 CASSSQGTGMYEQYF
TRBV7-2 CASSGRVGQSEAFF
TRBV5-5 CASRVRSTEAFF
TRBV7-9 CASSLVGTRYSPLHF
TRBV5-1 CASSPPAEDISYEQYF
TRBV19 CASNGQGTAKAGYTF
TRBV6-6 CASSRDRGLNNSPLHF
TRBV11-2 CASSPKASGYTF
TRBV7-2 CASSLFMNTGELFF
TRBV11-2 CASSLVANEQYF
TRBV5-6 CASSYLVGGKETQYF
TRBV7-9 CASSLQGGGASTDTQYF
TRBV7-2 CASAGDGNQPQHF
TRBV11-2 CASSLVTVSTDTQYF
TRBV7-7 CASSADRSYGNTIYF
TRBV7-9 CASSSVNQPQHF